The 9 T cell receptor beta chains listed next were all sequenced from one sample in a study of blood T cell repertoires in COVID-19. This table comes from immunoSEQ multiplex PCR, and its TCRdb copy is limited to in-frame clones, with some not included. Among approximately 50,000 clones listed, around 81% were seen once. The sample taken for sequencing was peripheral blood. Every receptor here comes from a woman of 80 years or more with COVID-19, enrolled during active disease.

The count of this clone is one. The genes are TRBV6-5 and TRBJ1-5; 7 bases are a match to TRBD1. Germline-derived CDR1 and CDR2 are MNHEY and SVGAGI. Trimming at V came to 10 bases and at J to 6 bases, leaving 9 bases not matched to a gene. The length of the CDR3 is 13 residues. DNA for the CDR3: TGTGCCATCACTAGACAGGGAGGTCAGCCCCAGCATTTT. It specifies CAITRQGGQPQHF.

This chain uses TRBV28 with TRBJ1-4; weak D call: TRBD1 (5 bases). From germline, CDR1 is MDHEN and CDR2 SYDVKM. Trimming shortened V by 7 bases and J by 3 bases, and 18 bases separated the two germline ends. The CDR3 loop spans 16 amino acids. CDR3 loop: CASNGDFEYSNEKLFF. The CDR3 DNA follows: TGTGCCAGCAATGGGGACTTCGAGTATTCTAATGAAAAACTGTTTTTT.

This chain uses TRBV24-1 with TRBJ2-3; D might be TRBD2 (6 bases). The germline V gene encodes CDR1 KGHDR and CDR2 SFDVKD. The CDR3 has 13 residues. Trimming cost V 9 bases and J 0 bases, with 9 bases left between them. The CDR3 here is CATRTTSTDTQYF. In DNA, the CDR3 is TGTGCCACCCGGACTACGAGCACAGATACGCAGTATTTT.

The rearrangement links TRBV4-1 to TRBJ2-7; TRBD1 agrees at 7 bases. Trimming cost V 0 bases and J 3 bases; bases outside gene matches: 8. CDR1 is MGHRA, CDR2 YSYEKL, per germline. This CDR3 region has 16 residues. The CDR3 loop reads CASSQDKRTGHYEQYF. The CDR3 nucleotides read TGCGCCAGCAGCCAAGATAAAAGGACAGGACACTACGAGCAGTACTTC.

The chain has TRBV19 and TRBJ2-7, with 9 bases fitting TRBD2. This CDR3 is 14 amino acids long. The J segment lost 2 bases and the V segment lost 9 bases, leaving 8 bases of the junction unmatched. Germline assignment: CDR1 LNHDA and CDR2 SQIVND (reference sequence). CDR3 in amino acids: CASSRTSVAYEQYF. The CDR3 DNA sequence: TGTGCCAGCTCTCGGACTAGCGTCGCCTACGAGCAGTACTTC. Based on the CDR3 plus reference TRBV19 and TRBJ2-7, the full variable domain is DGGITQSPKYLFRKEGQNVTLSCEQNLNHDAMYWYRQDPGQGLRLIYYSQIVNDFQKGDIAEGYSVSREKKESFPLTVTSAQKNPTAFYLCASSRTSVAYEQYFGPGTRLTVT.

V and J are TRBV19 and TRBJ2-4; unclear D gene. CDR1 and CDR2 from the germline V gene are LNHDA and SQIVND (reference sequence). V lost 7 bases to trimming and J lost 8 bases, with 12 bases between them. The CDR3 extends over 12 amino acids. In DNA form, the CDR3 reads TGTGCCAGTACTGGCGCCGGGTACATTCAGTACTTC. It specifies CASTGAGYIQYF. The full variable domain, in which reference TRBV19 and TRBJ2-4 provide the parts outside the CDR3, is DGGITQSPKYLFRKEGQNVTLSCEQNLNHDAMYWYRQDPGQGLRLIYYSQIVNDFQKGDIAEGYSVSREKKESFPLTVTSAQKNPTAFYLCASTGAGYIQYFGAGTRLSVL.

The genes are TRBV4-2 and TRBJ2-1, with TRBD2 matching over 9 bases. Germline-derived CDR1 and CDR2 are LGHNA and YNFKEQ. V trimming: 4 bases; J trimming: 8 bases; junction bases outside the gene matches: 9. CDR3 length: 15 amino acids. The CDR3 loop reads CASSPARTSVYEQFF. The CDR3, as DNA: TGTGCCAGCAGCCCGGCAAGGACTAGCGTCTATGAGCAGTTCTTC.

The CDR3 nucleotides are TGTGCCTGGGACGGGACAGGGAATCATCAGCCCCAGCATTTT. Protein: CAWDGTGNHQPQHF. V and J are TRBV30 and TRBJ1-5; 9 bases line up with TRBD1. CDR1 is GTSNPN and CDR2 is SVGIG in the germline V gene (reference sequence). The CDR3 extends over 14 amino acids. The trim removed 5 bases at V and 5 bases at J, leaving 7 bases unmatched.

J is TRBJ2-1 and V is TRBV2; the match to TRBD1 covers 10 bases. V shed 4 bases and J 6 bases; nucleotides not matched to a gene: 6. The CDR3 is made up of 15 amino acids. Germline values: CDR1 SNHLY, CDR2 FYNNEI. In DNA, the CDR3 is TGTGCCAGCAGTGCCCTTAGGACAGGGGGCAATGAGCAGTTCTTC. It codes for CASSALRTGGNEQFF.